This record looks at one T cell receptor (beta chain) sequence and its context. Its specificity is unknown. At the DNA level, this CDR3 is encoded by other sequences in the same sample as well. The method was immunoSEQ multiplex PCR; TCRdb's version includes in-frame clones alone and lacks a portion of them. The sample consists of 600,000 or so clones, around 95% of them appearing once. Trimming stripped 4 bases from V and 2 bases from J, with 9 bases between. Germline loops: CDR1 MGHRA, CDR2 YSYEKL. The CDR3 contains 14 residues. These data originate in a study of shared clonotypes between healthy human individuals. Findings and caveats of the study: Non-shared clonotypes had lower generation probabilities than those shared by all four donors. On the whole, naive subsets had larger estimated richness than memory subsets had. In a handful of donors, around 5% of naive CD4 clonotypes appeared in common.

It was CD45RO-negative cells, positively selected for CCR7, that made up naive CD8 cells, with terminally differentiated effector memory CD45RA+ cells excluded. This sequence was found in a woman aged 25 to 39 in good health. Sequenced input: naive CD8+ T cells sorted from blood. The chain carries TRBV4-1 and TRBJ1-5; D is unclear. The CDR3 DNA reads as TGCGCCAGCAGCCTCGGGCAGGGCAATCAGCCCCAGCATTTT. This sequence encodes CASSLGQGNQPQHF.